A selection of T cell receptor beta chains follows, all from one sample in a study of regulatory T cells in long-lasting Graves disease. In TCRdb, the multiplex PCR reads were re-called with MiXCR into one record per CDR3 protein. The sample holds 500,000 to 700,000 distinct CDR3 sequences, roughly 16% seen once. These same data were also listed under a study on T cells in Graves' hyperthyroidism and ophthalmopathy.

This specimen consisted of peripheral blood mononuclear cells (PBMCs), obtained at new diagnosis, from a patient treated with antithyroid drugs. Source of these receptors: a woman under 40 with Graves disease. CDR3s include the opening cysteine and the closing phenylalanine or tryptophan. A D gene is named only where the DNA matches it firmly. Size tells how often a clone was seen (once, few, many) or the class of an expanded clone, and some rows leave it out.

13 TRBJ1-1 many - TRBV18 CASSLTEDTEAFF TGTGCCAGCTCACTAACCGAGGACACTGAAGCTTTCTTT
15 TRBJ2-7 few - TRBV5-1 CASSLNLGRNYEQYF TGCGCCAGCAGCTTAAATTTGGGCCGCAACTACGAGCAGTACTTC
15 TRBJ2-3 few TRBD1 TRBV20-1 CSARDLRDRGDTQYF TGCAGTGCTAGAGACCTTAGAGACAGGGGCGATACGCAGTATTTT
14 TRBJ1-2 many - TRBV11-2 CASSLAGVDYGYTF TGTGCCAGCAGCTTAGCAGGGGTTGACTATGGCTACACCTTC
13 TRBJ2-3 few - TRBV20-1 CSARGPFRDTQYF TGCAGTGCTAGAGGCCCCTTCCGAGATACGCAGTATTTT
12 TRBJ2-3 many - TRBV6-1 CATRGGTDTQYF TGTGCCACCCGGGGTGGCACAGATACGCAGTATTTT
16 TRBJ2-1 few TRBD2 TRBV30 CAWSALGSGTWVEQFF TGTGCCTGGAGTGCGTTGGGTAGCGGGACTTGGGTTGAGCAGTTCTTC
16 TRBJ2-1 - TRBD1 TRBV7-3 CASSLIAGDRENEQFF TGTGCCAGCAGCTTAATTGCCGGGGACAGGGAAAATGAGCAGTTCTTC
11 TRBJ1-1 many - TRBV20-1 CSATETYEAFF TGCAGTGCAACAGAGACCTATGAAGCTTTCTTT
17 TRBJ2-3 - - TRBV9 CASSGRRGSALTDTQYF TGTGCCAGCAGCGGCAGAAGGGGTAGCGCGCTCACAGATACGCAGTATTTT
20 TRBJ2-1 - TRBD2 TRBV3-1 CASSPHSGRTSVISYNEQFF TGTGCCAGCAGCCCGCATAGCGGGAGAACCTCGGTTATTTCCTACAATGAGCAGTTCTTC
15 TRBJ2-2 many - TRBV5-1 CASSGGPSSTGELFF TGCGCCAGCAGCGGGGGACCCAGCTCCACCGGGGAGCTGTTTTTT
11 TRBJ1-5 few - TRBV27 CASGEGQPQHF TGTGCCAGCGGGGAGGGTCAGCCCCAGCATTTT
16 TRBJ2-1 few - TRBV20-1 CSAPRRGAGEHNEQFF TGCAGTGCCCCTCGCCGGGGGGCGGGTGAACACAATGAGCAGTTCTTC
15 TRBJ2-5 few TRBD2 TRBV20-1 CSARDWTSGKETQYF TGCAGTGCTAGAGATTGGACTAGCGGAAAAGAGACCCAGTACTTC
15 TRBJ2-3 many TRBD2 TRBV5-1 CASSSGGRNTDTQYF TGCGCCAGCAGCTCGGGGGGACGGAACACAGATACGCAGTATTTT
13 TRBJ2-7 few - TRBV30 CASSIGVAYEQYF TGTGCCTCCTCGATCGGGGTGGCCTACGAGCAGTACTTC
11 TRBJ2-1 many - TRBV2 CASRGLNEQFF TGTGCCAGCAGAGGACTGAATGAGCAGTTCTTC
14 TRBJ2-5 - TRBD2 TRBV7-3 CASSLSSGIGTQYF TGTGCCAGCAGCTTATCTAGCGGGATCGGGACCCAGTACTTC
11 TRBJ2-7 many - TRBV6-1 CASSEFREQYF TGTGCCAGCAGTGAGTTCCGCGAGCAGTACTTC
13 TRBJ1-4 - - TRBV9 CASRGGPNEKLFF TGTGCCAGCAGGGGAGGCCCTAATGAAAAACTGTTTTTT
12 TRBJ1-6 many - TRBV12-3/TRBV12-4 CASRMGVSPLHF TGTGCCAGCAGGATGGGTGTTTCACCCCTCCACTTT
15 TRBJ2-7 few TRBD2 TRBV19 CASSLNNLGRREQYF TGTGCCAGTAGTCTGAATAATCTCGGGAGGCGGGAGCAGTACTTC
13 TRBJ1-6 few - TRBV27 CASSFQFHSPLHF TGTGCCAGCAGCTTCCAGTTCCATTCACCCCTCCACTTT
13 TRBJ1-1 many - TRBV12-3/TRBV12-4 CASSLKGRAEAFF TGTGCCAGCAGTTTAAAAGGAAGGGCTGAAGCTTTCTTT
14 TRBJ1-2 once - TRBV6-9 CASSYGKGADGYTF TGTGCCAGCAGTTACGGTAAGGGAGCAGACGGCTACACCTTC
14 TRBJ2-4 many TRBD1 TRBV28 CASSLQGARNIQYF TGTGCCAGCAGTTTACAGGGGGCTCGGAACATTCAGTACTTC
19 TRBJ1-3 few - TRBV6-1 CASLRTQGPSLSSGNTIYF TGTGCCAGTTTACGGACTCAGGGGCCCTCACTTAGCTCTGGAAACACCATATATTTT
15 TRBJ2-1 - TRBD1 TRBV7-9 CASSSTGSLVGEQSF TGTGCCAGCAGCTCGACAGGGAGTCTTGTCGGTGAGCAGTCCTTC
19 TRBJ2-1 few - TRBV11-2 CASSLDRGRPNLRHNEQFF TGTGCCAGCAGCTTAGATCGGGGGAGACCCAACCTTAGGCACAATGAGCAGTTCTTC
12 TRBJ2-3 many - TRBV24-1 CATSDFTDTQYF TGTGCCACCAGTGATTTCACAGATACGCAGTATTTT
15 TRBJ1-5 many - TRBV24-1 CATSDARGPDQPQHF TGTGCCACCAGTGATGCCCGGGGGCCGGATCAGCCCCAGCATTTT
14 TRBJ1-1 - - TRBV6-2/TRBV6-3 CASSYSRAVGEAFF TGTGCCAGCAGTTACTCCCGGGCGGTAGGTGAAGCTTTCTTT
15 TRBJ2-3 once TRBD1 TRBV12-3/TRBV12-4 CASSLWGQSTDTQYF TGTGCCAGCAGCCTTTGGGGACAGAGCACAGATACGCAGTATTTT
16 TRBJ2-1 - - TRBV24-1 CATSDHAGGGTNEQFF TGTGCCACCAGTGATCATGCAGGAGGAGGGACCAATGAGCAGTTCTTC
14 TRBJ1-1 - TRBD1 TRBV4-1 CASSHPGQVSEAFF TGCGCCAGCAGCCATCCGGGACAGGTCTCTGAAGCTTTCTTT
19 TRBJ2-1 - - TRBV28 CASSSPGVGALHSYNEQLF TGTGCCAGCAGTTCCCCCGGGGTCGGAGCGCTCCACTCCTACAATGAGCAGCTCTTC
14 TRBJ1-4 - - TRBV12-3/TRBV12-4 CASSPDSYREKLFF TGTGCCAGCAGCCCGGACAGTTATCGCGAAAAACTGTTTTTT
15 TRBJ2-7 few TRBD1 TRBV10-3 CAISWTTGTGAEQYF TGTGCCATCAGTTGGACCACCGGGACAGGTGCCGAGCAGTACTTC
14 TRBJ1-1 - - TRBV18 CASLPVQLNTEAFF TGTGCCAGCTTACCGGTACAGTTGAACACTGAAGCTTTCTTT
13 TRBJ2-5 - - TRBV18 CASSPTGTETQYF TGTGCCAGCTCACCAACAGGGACGGAGACCCAGTACTTC
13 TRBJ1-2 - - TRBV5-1 CASSLAGDDGYTF TGCGCCAGCAGCTTGGCCGGCGACGATGGCTACACCTTC
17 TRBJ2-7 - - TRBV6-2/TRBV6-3 CASSYSYPRGGTYEQYF TGTGCCAGCAGTTACTCGTATCCTAGGGGGGGCACCTACGAGCAGTACTTC
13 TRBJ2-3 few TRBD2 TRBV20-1 CSAPTSGGDRQYF TGCAGTGCTCCGACTAGCGGGGGGGACCGACAGTATTTT
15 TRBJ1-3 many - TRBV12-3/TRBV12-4 CASRGPHTSGNTIYF TGTGCCAGCAGAGGGCCGCACACCTCTGGAAACACCATATATTTT
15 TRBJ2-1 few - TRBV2 CASSRLGFSYNEQFF TGTGCCAGCAGCCGTCTAGGGTTCTCCTACAATGAGCAGTTCTTC